This T cell receptor beta chain came from a study of T cell clonotyping in hematopoietic cell transplantation. Study findings and constraints: Pathologically expanded recipient clonotypes increased progressively from day 30 to day 180 as diversity fell.

Of note for this clone: Its antigen is not identified.

Trimming pared 1 base from V and 11 bases from J, leaving 11 bases between. The CDR3 loop spans 13 amino acids. Germline V CDR1 and CDR2: SGHDN, FVKESK. Sequencing used immunoSEQ multiplex PCR; TCRdb keeps in-frame clones, though not all of them. The repertoire includes around 6,200 clones, about 83% of them detected once, and around 5% sits in the top ten. The genes are TRBV14 and TRBJ1-4; weak D call: TRBD1 (5 bases). The input for sequencing was peripheral blood mononuclear cells, taken 100 days after allogeneic stem cell transplant. This clonotype originated in a female patient in her thirties or forties who had an allogeneic stem cell transplant from a related donor, so the T cells may come from the graft donor. Some clones in this sample may be carry-over from other donors' samples. CDR3: CASSQAGVFKLFF. CDR3 DNA: TGTGCCAGCAGCCAAGCGGGGGTATTTAAACTGTTTTTT.